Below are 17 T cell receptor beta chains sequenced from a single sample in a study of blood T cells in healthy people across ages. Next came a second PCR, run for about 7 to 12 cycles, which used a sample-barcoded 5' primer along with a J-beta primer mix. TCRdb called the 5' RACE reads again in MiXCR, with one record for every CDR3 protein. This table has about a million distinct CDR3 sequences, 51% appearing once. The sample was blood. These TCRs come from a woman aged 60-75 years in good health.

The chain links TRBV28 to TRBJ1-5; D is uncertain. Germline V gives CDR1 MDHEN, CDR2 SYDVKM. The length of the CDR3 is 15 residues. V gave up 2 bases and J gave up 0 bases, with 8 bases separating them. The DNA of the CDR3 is TGTGCCAGCAGTTTAGGCAGTCTTAGCAATCAGCCCCAGCATTTT. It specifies CASSLGSLSNQPQHF.

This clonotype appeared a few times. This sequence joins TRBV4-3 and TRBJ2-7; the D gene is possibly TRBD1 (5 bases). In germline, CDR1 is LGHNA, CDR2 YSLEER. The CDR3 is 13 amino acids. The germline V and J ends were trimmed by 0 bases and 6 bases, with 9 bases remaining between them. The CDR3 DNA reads TGCGCCAGCAGCCAAGATACAACAGGCGAGCAGTACTTC. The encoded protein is CASSQDTTGEQYF.

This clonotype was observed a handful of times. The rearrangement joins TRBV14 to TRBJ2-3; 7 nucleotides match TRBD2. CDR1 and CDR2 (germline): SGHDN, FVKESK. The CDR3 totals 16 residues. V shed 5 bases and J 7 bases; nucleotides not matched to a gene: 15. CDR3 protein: CASSNKYRDYRNTQYF. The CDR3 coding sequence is TGTGCCAGCAGCAATAAATACCGGGACTACCGAAATACGCAGTATTTT.

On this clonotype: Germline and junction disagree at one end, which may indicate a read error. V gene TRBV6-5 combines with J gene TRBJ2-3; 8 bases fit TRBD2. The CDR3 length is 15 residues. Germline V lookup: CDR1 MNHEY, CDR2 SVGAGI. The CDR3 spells CAGSHRGLVFDTQYF. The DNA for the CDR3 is TGTGCCGGCAGTCACCGGGGACTAGTATTTGATACGCAGTATTTT.

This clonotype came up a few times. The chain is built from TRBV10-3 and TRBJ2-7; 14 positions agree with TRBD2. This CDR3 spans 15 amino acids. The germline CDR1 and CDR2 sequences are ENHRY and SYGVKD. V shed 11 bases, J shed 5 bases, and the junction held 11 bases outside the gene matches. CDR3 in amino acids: CASSGLAGARNEQYF. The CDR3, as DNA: TGTGCCTCCTCGGGACTAGCGGGAGCCAGGAACGAGCAGTACTTC.

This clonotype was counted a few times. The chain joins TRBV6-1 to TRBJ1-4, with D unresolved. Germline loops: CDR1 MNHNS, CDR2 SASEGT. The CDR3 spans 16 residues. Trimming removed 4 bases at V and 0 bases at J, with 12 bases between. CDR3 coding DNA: TGTGCCAGCAGTGCCCGGACGGTTGCAACTAATGAAAAACTGTTTTTT. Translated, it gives CASSARTVATNEKLFF.

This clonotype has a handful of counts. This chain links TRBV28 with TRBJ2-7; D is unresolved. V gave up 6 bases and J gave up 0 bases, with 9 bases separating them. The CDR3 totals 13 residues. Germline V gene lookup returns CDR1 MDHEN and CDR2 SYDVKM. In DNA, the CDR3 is TGTGCCAGCAGCTACGGTTACTCCTACGAGCAGTACTTC. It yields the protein CASSYGYSYEQYF.

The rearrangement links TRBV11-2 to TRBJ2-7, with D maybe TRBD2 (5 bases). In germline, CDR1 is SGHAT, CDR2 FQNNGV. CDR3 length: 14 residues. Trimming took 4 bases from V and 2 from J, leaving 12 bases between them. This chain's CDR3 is CASSSAAPTYEQYF. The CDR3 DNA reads TGTGCCAGCAGCTCAGCGGCCCCCACCTACGAGCAGTACTTC. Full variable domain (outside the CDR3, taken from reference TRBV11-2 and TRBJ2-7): EAGVAQSPRYKIIEKRQSVAFWCNPISGHATLYWYQQILGQGPKLLIQFQNNGVVDDSQLPKDRFSAERLKGVDSTLKIQPAKLEDSAVYLCASSSAAPTYEQYFGPGTRLTVT.

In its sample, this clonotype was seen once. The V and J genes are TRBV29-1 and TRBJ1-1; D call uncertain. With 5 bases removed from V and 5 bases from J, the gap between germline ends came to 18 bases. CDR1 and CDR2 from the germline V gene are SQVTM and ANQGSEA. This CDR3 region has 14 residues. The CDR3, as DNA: TGCAGCGTTTCATCGGCCGAACGGTGGACTGAAGCTTTCTTT. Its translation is CSVSSAERWTEAFF.

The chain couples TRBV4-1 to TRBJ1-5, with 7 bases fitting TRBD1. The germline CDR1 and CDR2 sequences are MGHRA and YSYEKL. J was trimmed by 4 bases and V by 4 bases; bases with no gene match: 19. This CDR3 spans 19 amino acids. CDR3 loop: CASSRLHDREAGGNQPQHF. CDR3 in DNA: TGCGCCAGCAGCCGACTACATGACAGGGAAGCAGGTGGGAATCAGCCCCAGCATTTT.

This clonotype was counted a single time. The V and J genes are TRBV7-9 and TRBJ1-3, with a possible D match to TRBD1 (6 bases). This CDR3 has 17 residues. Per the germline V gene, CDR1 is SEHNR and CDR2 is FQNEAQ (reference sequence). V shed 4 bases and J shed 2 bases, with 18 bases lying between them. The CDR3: CASSSPPGQQTGNTIYF. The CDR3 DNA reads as TGTGCCAGCAGCTCACCACCCGGACAGCAAACTGGAAACACCATATATTTT.

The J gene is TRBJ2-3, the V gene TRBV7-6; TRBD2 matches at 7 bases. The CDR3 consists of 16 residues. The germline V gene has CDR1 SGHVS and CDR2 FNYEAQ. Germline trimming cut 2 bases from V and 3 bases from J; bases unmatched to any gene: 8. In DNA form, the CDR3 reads TGTGCCAGCAGCTTAATCTTGGCGGGAGTGACAGATACGCAGTATTTT. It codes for CASSLILAGVTDTQYF.

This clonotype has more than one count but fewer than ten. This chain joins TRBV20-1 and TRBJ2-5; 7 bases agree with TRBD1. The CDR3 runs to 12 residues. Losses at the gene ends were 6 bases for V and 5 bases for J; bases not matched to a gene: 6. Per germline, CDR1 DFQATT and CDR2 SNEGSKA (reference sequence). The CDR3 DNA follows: TGCAGTGCAACAGGGGTGGGGGAGACCCAGTACTTC. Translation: CSATGVGETQYF.

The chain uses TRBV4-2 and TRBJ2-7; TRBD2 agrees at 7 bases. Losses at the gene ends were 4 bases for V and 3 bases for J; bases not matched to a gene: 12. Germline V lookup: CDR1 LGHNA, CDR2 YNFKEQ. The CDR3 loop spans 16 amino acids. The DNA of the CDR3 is TGTGCCAGCAGCCGAGATTATGAGACTAGCATCTACGAGCAGTACTTC. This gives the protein CASSRDYETSIYEQYF.

The CDR3 DNA reads as TGTGCCTGGAGTGTACTGGGTTCGGACGAGCAGTACTTC. It is translated as CAWSVLGSDEQYF. The V call is TRBV30, the J call TRBJ2-5; D is unresolved. The DNA end lines up better with TRBJ2-7; the J call may be wrong. In germline, CDR1 is GTSNPN, CDR2 SVGIG (reference sequence). The CDR3 has 13 residues.

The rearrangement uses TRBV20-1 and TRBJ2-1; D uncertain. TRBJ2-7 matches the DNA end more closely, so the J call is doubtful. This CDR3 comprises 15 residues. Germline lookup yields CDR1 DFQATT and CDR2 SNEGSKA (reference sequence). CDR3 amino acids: CSAMYRRFLYNEQYF. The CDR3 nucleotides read TGCAGTGCCATGTATCGACGGTTTCTCTACAATGAGCAGTACTTC.

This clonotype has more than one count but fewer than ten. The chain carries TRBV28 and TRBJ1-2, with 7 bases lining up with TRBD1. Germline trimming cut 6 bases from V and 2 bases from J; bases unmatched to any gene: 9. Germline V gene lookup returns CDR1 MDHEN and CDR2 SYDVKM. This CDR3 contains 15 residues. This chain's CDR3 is CASRGPGTANYGYTF. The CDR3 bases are TGTGCCAGCAGAGGACCCGGGACAGCAAACTATGGCTACACCTTC.